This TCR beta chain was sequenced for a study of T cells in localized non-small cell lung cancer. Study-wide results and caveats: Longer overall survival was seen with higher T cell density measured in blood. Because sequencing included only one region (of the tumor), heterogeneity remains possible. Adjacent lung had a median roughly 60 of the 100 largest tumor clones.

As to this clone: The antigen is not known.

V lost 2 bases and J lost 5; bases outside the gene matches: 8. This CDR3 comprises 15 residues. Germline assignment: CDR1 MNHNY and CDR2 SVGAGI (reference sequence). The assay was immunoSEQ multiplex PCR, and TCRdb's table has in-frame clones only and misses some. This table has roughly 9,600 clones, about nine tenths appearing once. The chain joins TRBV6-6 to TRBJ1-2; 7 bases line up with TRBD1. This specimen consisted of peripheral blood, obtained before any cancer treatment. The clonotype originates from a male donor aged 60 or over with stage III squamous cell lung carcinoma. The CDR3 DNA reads TGTGCCAGCAGTTACCGGGGACAGTTGGAGTATGGCTACACCTTC. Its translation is CASSYRGQLEYGYTF.